This T cell receptor beta chain derives from a study of shared T cell receptors in the human thymus. Repertoires were generated with immunoSEQ multiplex PCR, while TCRdb's copy carries only in-frame clones and drops some. Among some 640,000 clones listed, roughly 86% were seen once. Germline V gene sequence: CDR1 LNHNV, CDR2 YYDKDF (reference sequence). J was trimmed by 5 bases and V by 5 bases; bases with no gene match: 25. The CDR3 consists of 21 residues. These sequences were also reported in another study, on human thymus T cells. That report adds: Thymic repertoires from unrelated individuals overlapped highly, related research reported.

The genes are TRBV15 and TRBJ2-3; the match to TRBD2 covers 10 bases. The receptor was derived from a boy in the first two years of life with a congenital heart defect. Sequenced input: thymocytes. DNA for the CDR3: TGTGCCACCAGCTCTAAAAAAGGCCCTAGCGGGGGTTCTTTTGAGTTAGATACGCAGTATTTT. It encodes CATSSKKGPSGGSFELDTQYF. The entire variable domain, with the rest obtained from reference TRBV15 and TRBJ2-3, is as follows: DAMVIQNPRYQVTQFGKPVTLSCSQTLNHNVMYWYQQKSSQAPKLLFHYYDKDFNNEADTPDNFQSRRPNTSFCFLDIRSPGLGDTAMYLCATSSKKGPSGGSFELDTQYFGPGTRLTVL.